Listed here are 15 T cell receptor beta chains from one sample, sequenced in a study of Ad26.COV2.S vaccination and SARS-CoV-2 variants. The sample's treatment: some 20 received Ad26.COV2.S at low or high dose, single or two shots; about 5 received placebo; per-sample allocation not given. Day 63 following the first vaccine or placebo injection was when the samples were taken. Using immunoSEQ multiplex PCR, the repertoire was profiled, and TCRdb retains in-frame clones only, with some absent. Seen here are about 390,000 clones, approximately 90% observed once, and the top ten hold 3% to 4.5%. The sample in question was peripheral blood, obtained in a trial of Ad26.COV2.S vaccine versus placebo. The receptors were gathered from a person aged 18-60 years who received the Ad26.COV2.S COVID-19 vaccine or a placebo.

This chain connects TRBV6-5 to TRBJ1-1; D remains unclear. Trimming took off 5 bases at V and 0 bases at J, with 7 bases between the two ends. This CDR3 comprises 13 residues. The germline gives CDR1 MNHEY, CDR2 SVGAGI. The CDR3 loop is CASSIAMNTEAFF. The CDR3 region has the DNA TGTGCCAGCAGTATAGCTATGAACACTGAAGCTTTCTTT.

The chain employs TRBV7-9 and TRBJ2-7; D could derive from TRBD1 or TRBD2 (6 bases each). The CDR3 length is 11 residues. Germline-derived CDR1 and CDR2 are SEHNR and FQNEAQ (reference sequence). V was pared by 5 bases and J by 5 bases, with 7 bases between. In DNA, the CDR3 is TGTGCCAGCAGCAGGGGGGACGAGCAGTACTTC. Amino acid sequence: CASSRGDEQYF.

The V call is TRBV10-3, the J call TRBJ2-3; 9 bases align to TRBD1. Germline values: CDR1 ENHRY, CDR2 SYGVKD. The length of the CDR3 is 17 residues. The V and J ends lost 0 bases and 0 bases, in that order; junction bases with no gene match: 4. In DNA, the CDR3 is TGTGCCATCAGTGAGTCGCGAGGGACAGGGAGCACAGATACGCAGTATTTT. Residues: CAISESRGTGSTDTQYF.

The chain combines TRBV7-9 with TRBJ2-1, with TRBD1 identical over 9 bases. J gave up 3 bases and V 3 bases, and 3 bases lay outside the gene matches. CDR3 size: 15 residues. Germline CDR1 is SEHNR and CDR2 is FQNEAQ (reference sequence). CDR3 region: CASSLGQGYYNEQFF. In nucleotides, the CDR3 is TGTGCCAGCAGCTTGGGACAGGGTTACTACAATGAGCAGTTCTTC. Using reference TRBV7-9 and TRBJ2-1 for the parts outside the CDR3, the full variable domain is DTGVSQNPRHKITKRGQNVTFRCDPISEHNRLYWYRQTLGQGPEFLTYFQNEAQLEKSRLLSDRFSAERPKGSFSTLEIQRTEQGDSAMYLCASSLGQGYYNEQFFGPGTRLTVL.

This chain joins TRBV7-8 and TRBJ2-5; perhaps D is TRBD1 or TRBD2 (6 bases each). The germline V and J ends were trimmed by 5 bases and 5 bases, with 12 bases remaining between them. The V gene's germline CDR1 is SGHVS and CDR2 FQNEAQ. This CDR3 region has 13 residues. CDR3 loop: CASSGGLQETQYF. The DNA of the CDR3 is TGTGCCAGCAGCGGGGGGCTCCAGGAGACCCAGTACTTC. Supplemented by reference TRBV7-8 and TRBJ2-5, the full variable domain reads GAGVSQSPRYKVAKRGQDVALRCDPISGHVSLFWYQQALGQGPEFLTYFQNEAQLDKSGLPSDRFFAERPEGSVSTLKIQRTQQEDSAVYLCASSGGLQETQYFGPGTRLLVL.

The V and J genes are TRBV29-1 and TRBJ2-2; TRBD1 matches 8 bases. This CDR3 comprises 14 residues. In germline, CDR1 is SQVTM, CDR2 ANQGSEA. V shed 5 bases, J shed 9 bases, and the junction held 11 bases outside the gene matches. CDR3 loop: CSVLTGQGRRELFF. The DNA of the CDR3 is TGCAGCGTTCTCACCGGACAGGGTCGACGGGAGCTGTTTTTT.

V is TRBV6-4 and J is TRBJ2-3, with D perhaps being TRBD1 or TRBD2 (5 bases each). Germline CDR1 is MRHNA and CDR2 is SNTAGT. This CDR3 is built from 13 residues. V lost 5 bases, J lost 6 bases, and 12 bases lay in between. Here the CDR3 reads CASSLEGQDTQYF. The CDR3 coding sequence is TGTGCCAGCAGTTTAGAGGGGCAGGATACGCAGTATTTT.

The chain carries TRBV18 and TRBJ1-1; 7 positions match TRBD1. Germline V lookup: CDR1 KGHSH, CDR2 LQKENI. With V trimmed by 0 bases and J by 1 base, 8 bases remained unmatched. The CDR3 contains 17 residues. In DNA, the CDR3 is TGTGCCAGCTCACCACCCTTTAGGACAGGAGCGAACACTGAAGCTTTCTTT. Translation gives CASSPPFRTGANTEAFF.

The chain links TRBV6-2 or TRBV6-3 to TRBJ1-2, with TRBD1 matching 7 bases. The germline V gene encodes CDR1 MNHEY and CDR2 SVGEGT. The CDR3 extends over 16 amino acids. The trim removed 0 bases at V and 5 bases at J, leaving 9 bases unmatched. CDR3 nucleotide sequence: TGTGCCAGCAGTTACTCGAACGGGAACAGGGGATATGGCTACACCTTC. Protein product: CASSYSNGNRGYGYTF.

The chain combines TRBV6-2 or TRBV6-3 with TRBJ1-1, with D possibly being TRBD1 (6 bases). CDR1 is MNHEY and CDR2 is SVGEGT in the germline V gene. There are 16 residues in the CDR3. Trimming removed 0 bases at V and 6 bases at J, with 17 bases between. CDR3 in DNA: TGTGCCAGCAGTTACTCCTTCCCAACAGGGTTGGCTGAAGCTTTCTTT. It translates to CASSYSFPTGLAEAFF.

The chain is built from TRBV6-6 and TRBJ2-7; D might be TRBD1 (5 bases). CDR1 and CDR2 (germline): MNHNY, SVGAGI (reference sequence). The V end lost 5 bases, the J end lost 2 bases, and 13 bases lay between the germline ends. This CDR3 comprises 14 residues. The CDR3 here is CASSQGLNPYEQYF. In nucleotides, the CDR3 is TGTGCCAGCAGTCAGGGCCTTAACCCCTACGAGCAGTACTTC.

This sequence joins TRBV7-2 and TRBJ1-2, with D hard to call. V was shortened by 1 base and J by 2 bases, with 8 bases between the two germline ends. Germline assignment: CDR1 SGHTA and CDR2 FQGNSA. This CDR3 has 14 amino acids. The CDR3 region has the DNA TGTGCCAGCAGCTTAGGGCAGGTGAACTATGGCTACACCTTC. Protein: CASSLGQVNYGYTF.

V is TRBV13 and J is TRBJ2-3; D perhaps matches TRBD2 (7 bases). The V end was cut by 5 bases, the J end by 1 base, with 19 bases between. Germline lookup yields CDR1 PRHDT and CDR2 FYEKMQ (reference sequence). The CDR3 is made up of 17 amino acids. CDR3 region: CASSVDHLGGGTDTQYF. The CDR3 DNA follows: TGTGCCAGCAGCGTAGACCACCTAGGGGGGGGCACAGATACGCAGTATTTT. The whole variable domain, filled in from reference TRBV13 and TRBJ2-3, reads AAGVIQSPRHLIKEKRETATLKCYPIPRHDTVYWYQQGPGQDPQFLISFYEKMQSDKGSIPDRFSAQQFSDYHSELNMSSLELGDSALYFCASSVDHLGGGTDTQYFGPGTRLTVL.

Of note for this clone: Other DNA sequences in this specimen translate into the identical CDR3. The V gene is TRBV2, the J gene TRBJ2-5; no reliable D call. Per the germline V gene, CDR1 is SNHLY and CDR2 is FYNNEI. This CDR3 has 11 residues. V lost 4 bases and J lost 2, with 2 bases in between. The CDR3 sequence: CASSVQETQYF. CDR3 coding DNA: TGTGCCAGCAGTGTGCAAGAGACCCAGTACTTC.

This chain connects TRBV10-3 to TRBJ1-2; 8 bases align to TRBD1. Germline values: CDR1 ENHRY, CDR2 SYGVKD. After removal of 2 bases from V and 0 bases from J, the junction contained 11 bases not matched to a gene. This CDR3 has 18 amino acids. In DNA, the CDR3 is TGTGCCATCAGTGAGAACAGGGGGGGCCAGGTCGCTAACTATGGCTACACCTTC. Protein sequence: CAISENRGGQVANYGYTF.